This T cell receptor (beta chain) comes out of a study of regulatory T cells in long-lasting Graves disease. Study summary: Antithyroid drugs had been taken under 3 months by newly diagnosed Graves' patients.

As for time point: newly diagnosed GD, antithyroid drugs for less than 3 months. Scientists built the TCR library using RNA that was extracted from PBMCs. Patients with Graves' disease were diagnosed by American Thyroid Association guidelines. Patients were from an endocrinology department in Xi'an, China. CDR1 is SGHVS, CDR2 FQNEAQ, per germline. The CDR3 contains 13 residues. With 3 bases removed from V and 5 bases from J, the gap between germline ends came to 10 bases. This clonotype has a count of ten or more. Arm-PCR of CDR3 regions with iRepertoire HTBI primers generated TCR beta libraries. TCRdb ran MiXCR on the multiplex PCR reads and lists one entry per CDR3 protein. Here the sample spans 400,000 to 500,000 distinct CDR3 sequences, more than 13% being singletons. The same sample was also used in a study of T cells in Graves' hyperthyroidism and ophthalmopathy. Per that paper: Ophthalmopathy was predicted by the model a median of roughly 6.6 months ahead of onset.

The source of this sequence is a woman aged 25 to 39 with Graves disease. The source was peripheral blood mononuclear cells (PBMCs), collected at new diagnosis, from a patient treated with antithyroid drugs. The V gene is TRBV7-8, the J gene TRBJ2-5; no reliable D call. The CDR3 region has the DNA TGTGCCAGCAGCTTCCTACTGGGGGAGACCCAGTACTTC. This gives the protein CASSFLLGETQYF.